A single sample is the source of the 27 T cell receptor beta chains below, sequenced in a study of identical twins. TCRdb itself ran the 5' RACE reads through MiXCR, one entry per CDR3 protein. Of 700,000 or so distinct CDR3 sequences listed, 8.6% are singletons. This sample also appeared in a second study, on yellow fever vaccine responses in identical twins.

Sequencing was done on a sample of PBMCs. The receptor source for this set is a woman aged 18-30 years in good health.

The chain employs TRBV2 and TRBJ2-7; tentatively, D is TRBD1 (6 bases). Germline V gene lookup returns CDR1 SNHLY and CDR2 FYNNEI. The CDR3 spans 14 residues. V lost 6 bases, J lost 0 bases, and 12 bases lay in between. CDR3 in amino acids: CASRADRLSYEQYF. In DNA, the CDR3 is TGTGCCAGCAGAGCGGACAGACTCTCCTACGAGCAGTACTTC.

In its sample, this clonotype was seen a few times. The chain couples TRBV19 to TRBJ2-2; D gene uncertain. The CDR3 is 16 residues long. The germline V gene has CDR1 LNHDA and CDR2 SQIVND (reference sequence). V was shortened by 0 bases and J by 9 bases, with 17 bases between the two germline ends. CDR3 nucleotides: TGTGCCAGTAGTATAGAAACCGGAGAAAGTATTCGGGAGCTGTTTTTT. Translating it yields CASSIETGESIRELFF.

This clonotype has only a few counts. The chain links TRBV28 to TRBJ1-4; D is ambiguous. In germline, CDR1 is MDHEN, CDR2 SYDVKM. The V end was cut by 10 bases, the J end by 8 bases, with 14 bases between. This CDR3 region has 12 residues. In DNA form, the CDR3 reads TGTGCCACCAACGGGTCCGGGGAAAAACTGTTTTTT. It is translated as CATNGSGEKLFF.

This clonotype was recorded at least ten times. The chain is built from TRBV6-5 and TRBJ2-2, with D tentatively TRBD2 (6 bases). The CDR3 has 17 residues. V lost 2 bases and J 6 bases, leaving 19 bases between the germline ends. Per germline, CDR1 MNHEY and CDR2 SVGAGI. CDR3: CASSYTQGGMSSGELFF. The CDR3 region has the DNA TGTGCCAGCAGTTACACCCAAGGCGGGATGTCCTCCGGGGAGCTGTTTTTT.

This clonotype was detected many times. This chain joins TRBV6-4 and TRBJ2-3, with 11 bases lining up with TRBD2. The CDR3 contains 15 residues. Germline V gene lookup returns CDR1 MRHNA and CDR2 SNTAGT. V was clipped by 3 bases and J by 2 bases; unmatched bases: 1. The CDR3 DNA is TGTGCCAGCAGTGATAGCGGGGGGGCCACAGATACGCAGTATTTT. Its translation is CASSDSGGATDTQYF.

This clonotype appeared a few times. This rearrangement joins TRBV30 to TRBJ2-3, with 9 nucleotides matching TRBD1. The V gene's germline CDR1 is GTSNPN and CDR2 SVGIG (reference sequence). Losses at the gene ends were 8 bases for V and 4 bases for J; bases not matched to a gene: 10. CDR3 length: 14 residues. CDR3 in DNA: TGTGCCGTCGAACAGGGGGCAGGTGCAGATACGCAGTATTTT. Residues: CAVEQGAGADTQYF. The full variable domain, with the rest looked up from reference TRBV30 and TRBJ2-3, is SQTIHQWPATLVQPVGSPLSLECTVEGTSNPNLYWYRQAAGRGLQLLFYSVGIGQISSEVPQNLSASRPQDRQFILSSKKLLLSDSGFYLCAVEQGAGADTQYFGPGTRLTVL.

This clonotype was seen only a few times. V is TRBV7-9 and J is TRBJ2-5; D is tentatively TRBD1 or TRBD2 (5 bases each). Deletions cut 1 base from V and 4 bases from J, with 16 bases between. CDR3 size: 16 residues. CDR1 is SEHNR and CDR2 is FQNEAQ in the germline V gene (reference sequence). Here the CDR3 reads CASSLGGSGRAETQYF. The DNA for the CDR3 is TGTGCCAGCAGCTTAGGGGGTTCGGGGCGAGCAGAGACCCAGTACTTC.

This sequence joins TRBV6-4 and TRBJ2-3, with D perhaps given as TRBD1 or TRBD2 (5 bases each). V gave up 2 bases and J gave up 15 bases, with 15 bases separating them. From germline, CDR1 is MRHNA and CDR2 SNTAGT. The CDR3 has 12 amino acids. CDR3: CASSDPAGTGYF. The CDR3 DNA follows: TGTGCCAGCAGTGACCCGGCCGGGACGGGATATTTT.

This clonotype was seen repeatedly, ten times or more. The chain couples TRBV6-2 or TRBV6-3 to TRBJ2-4; 7 bases match TRBD2. The CDR3 is made up of 12 amino acids. Germline V lookup: CDR1 MNHEY, CDR2 SVGEGT. V was clipped by 5 bases and J by 9 bases; unmatched bases: 4. CDR3 residues: CASSPPGGIQYF. CDR3 bases: TGTGCCAGCAGTCCTCCGGGGGGCATTCAGTACTTC.

To note about this clonotype: No DNA is shown, since the ends of the CDR3 on it are uncertain; the CDR3 is the one TCRdb lists. The CDR3 spells CSVWDRTTSSTSGGEQYF. The chain couples TRBV29-1 to TRBJ2-7; TRBD1, the D gene given by the table, was not confirmed from the DNA. The CDR3 adds up to 18 amino acids, both ends counted. The germline V gene encodes CDR1 SQVTM and CDR2 ANQGSEA.

The chain links TRBV14 to TRBJ2-1; 7 positions match TRBD1. The CDR3 runs to 18 residues. The trim removed 1 base at V and 5 bases at J, leaving 14 bases unmatched. Germline CDR1 and CDR2: SGHDN and FVKESK. CDR3: CASSQGVELTGSNNEQFF. The CDR3 nucleotides read TGTGCCAGCAGCCAAGGGGTTGAGTTGACAGGGAGCAACAATGAGCAGTTCTTC.

The chain carries TRBV4-2 and TRBJ2-2; 13 nucleotides line up with TRBD2. CDR3 size: 21 residues. Germline V gene data show CDR1 as LGHNA and CDR2 as YNFKEQ. V was pared by 5 bases and J by 0 bases, with 15 bases of the junction left unmatched. CDR3: CASSTGAGTSGVLPNTGELFF. In DNA form, the CDR3 reads TGTGCCAGCAGCACGGGGGCCGGGACTAGCGGGGTCCTACCGAACACCGGGGAGCTGTTTTTT.

A few counts support this clonotype. The chain joins TRBV11-2 to TRBJ2-2; D uncertain. Germline V gene sequence: CDR1 SGHAT, CDR2 FQNNGV. The CDR3 consists of 16 residues. V was shortened by 1 base and J by 4 bases, with 13 bases between the two germline ends. This chain's CDR3 is CASSLAGRKGTGELFF. Written as DNA, the CDR3 is TGTGCCAGCAGCTTAGCCGGGCGCAAGGGCACCGGGGAGCTGTTTTTT.

The chain recombines TRBV4-1 with TRBJ2-5; D may be TRBD2 (5 bases). Deletions cut 0 bases from V and 5 bases from J, with 7 bases between. There are 13 residues in the CDR3. Germline V CDR1 and CDR2: MGHRA, YSYEKL. CDR3 amino acids: CASSQEGSETQYF. CDR3 bases: TGCGCCAGCAGCCAAGAAGGGAGCGAGACCCAGTACTTC.

This clonotype was seen a handful of times. V is TRBV27 and J is TRBJ2-2, with 8 bases matching TRBD1. Losses at the gene ends were 6 bases for V and 6 bases for J; bases not matched to a gene: 9. This CDR3 region has 15 residues. Germline V gives CDR1 MNHEY, CDR2 SMNVEV (reference sequence). CDR3 bases: TGTGCCAGCAGAGACAGGGGTGCCATCGCCGGGGAGCTGTTTTTT. Its translation is CASRDRGAIAGELFF.

V gene TRBV2 combines with J gene TRBJ1-2, with 7 bases matching TRBD1. CDR3 size: 15 residues. CDR1 is SNHLY, CDR2 FYNNEI, per germline. V shed 1 base and J 4 bases; nucleotides not matched to a gene: 6. For the CDR3, the DNA is TGTGCCAGCAGTGAAGGGACAGGAAGACTCTATGGCTACACCTTC. Encoded protein: CASSEGTGRLYGYTF.

This clonotype was seen ten or more times. The chain has TRBV4-3 and TRBJ2-3; D is undetermined. Per germline, CDR1 LGHNA and CDR2 YSLEER. The V end was cut by 3 bases, the J end by 1 base, with 8 bases between. This CDR3 is built from 14 residues. DNA for the CDR3: TGCGCCAGCAGCCAGTTCGTTGGCACAGATACGCAGTATTTT. It encodes CASSQFVGTDTQYF.

The sample holds a few counts of this clonotype. This sequence joins TRBV7-8 and TRBJ2-1; D is perhaps TRBD2 (5 bases). The CDR3 runs to 12 residues. With 5 bases removed from V and 15 bases from J, the gap between germline ends came to 17 bases. Germline CDR1 reads SGHVS; CDR2 reads FQNEAQ. The CDR3 nucleotides read TGTGCCAGCAGCCCCGTATTTGGGAGACCGTTCTTC. Its protein is CASSPVFGRPFF. Together with reference TRBV7-8 and TRBJ2-1, the CDR3 gives the full variable domain: GAGVSQSPRYKVAKRGQDVALRCDPISGHVSLFWYQQALGQGPEFLTYFQNEAQLDKSGLPSDRFFAERPEGSVSTLKIQRTQQEDSAVYLCASSPVFGRPFFGPGTRLTVL.

This clonotype came up a few times. This chain uses TRBV12-3 or TRBV12-4 with TRBJ2-1, with 9 bases identical to TRBD2. The CDR3 is 15 residues long. The junction had 8 bases not matched to a gene; V was cut back by 3 bases and J by 8 bases. DNA for the CDR3: TGTGCCAGCAGTTTTTTATGGCGGGAGGGGGATGAGCAGTTCTTC. It specifies CASSFLWREGDEQFF.

This chain joins TRBV4-1 and TRBJ2-1; D assignment may be TRBD1 or TRBD2 (5 bases each). Germline V lookup: CDR1 MGHRA, CDR2 YSYEKL. The CDR3 covers 15 residues. The V gene lost 5 bases and the J gene lost 6 bases, with 17 bases spanning the gap. The CDR3 sequence: CASSGPGPGGNEQFF. Here the CDR3 DNA reads TGCGCCAGCAGCGGACCGGGACCCGGAGGCAATGAGCAGTTCTTC.

This clonotype came up many times. The V gene is TRBV29-1, the J gene TRBJ2-1, with 7 bases fitting TRBD2. This CDR3 spans 15 amino acids. V dropped 2 bases and J dropped 0; count of bases not matched to a gene: 4. Germline V lookup: CDR1 SQVTM, CDR2 ANQGSEA. DNA for the CDR3: TGCAGCGTTGAAACGGGCGGGAGCTCCTACAATGAGCAGTTCTTC. It is translated as CSVETGGSSYNEQFF.

Details on this clonotype: The missing conserved phenylalanine or tryptophan at the end of this CDR3 makes a read error likely. The rearrangement uses TRBV4-2 and TRBJ2-2; D not resolved. V was trimmed by 10 bases and J by 3 bases, leaving 6 bases between them. CDR3 size: 11 residues. The germline CDR1 and CDR2 sequences are LGHNA and YNFKEQ. CDR3 region: CATKDTGELFL. CDR3 DNA: TGTGCCACCAAAGACACCGGGGAGCTGTTTTTA.

This sequence joins TRBV20-1 and TRBJ2-1; 11 bases map to TRBD2. J was trimmed by 3 bases and V by 6 bases; bases with no gene match: 7. This CDR3 is built from 15 residues. CDR1 DFQATT and CDR2 SNEGSKA come from the germline V gene (reference sequence). The CDR3 spells CSANPTSGVYNEQFF. In nucleotides, the CDR3 is TGCAGTGCCAACCCGACTAGCGGGGTCTACAATGAGCAGTTCTTC.

This clonotype occurred many times. The V gene is TRBV4-3, the J gene TRBJ2-1; D is tentatively TRBD1 or TRBD2 (5 bases each). With 1 base removed from V and 0 bases from J, the gap between germline ends came to 13 bases. The CDR3 spans 17 residues. Germline V gene lookup returns CDR1 LGHNA and CDR2 YSLEER. The CDR3 DNA sequence: TGCGCCAGCAGCCAAGTGCGAGGGGCAAGCTCCTACAATGAGCAGTTCTTC. It is translated as CASSQVRGASSYNEQFF.

There are a few counts of this clonotype. This chain joins TRBV2 and TRBJ2-7; possibly TRBD2 for D (7 bases). The CDR3 is 14 amino acids. Per the germline V gene, CDR1 is SNHLY and CDR2 is FYNNEI. V lost 6 bases, J lost 2 bases, and 14 bases lay in between. CDR3 nucleotide sequence: TGTGCCAGCAGGGATACAGGGACTACCTACGAGCAGTACTTC. This codes for CASRDTGTTYEQYF.

This clonotype was seen a handful of times. V and J are TRBV12-3 or TRBV12-4 and TRBJ2-7; D might be TRBD1 (5 bases). This CDR3 contains 13 residues. Between the trimmed V and J ends, which lost 6 bases and 6 bases, there was a span of 15 bases. The CDR3 DNA sequence: TGTGCCAGCAGCGACAGATCCGCCGGCGAGCAGTACTTC. Protein sequence: CASSDRSAGEQYF.

This clonotype showed up just a few times. V usage is TRBV12-3 or TRBV12-4 and J usage is TRBJ2-1; D is undetermined. V was trimmed by 3 bases and J by 1 base, leaving 13 bases between them. This CDR3 spans 16 amino acids. The chain's CDR3 is CASSFATFESYNEQFF. The DNA of the CDR3 is TGTGCCAGCAGTTTTGCCACCTTTGAATCCTACAATGAGCAGTTCTTC.